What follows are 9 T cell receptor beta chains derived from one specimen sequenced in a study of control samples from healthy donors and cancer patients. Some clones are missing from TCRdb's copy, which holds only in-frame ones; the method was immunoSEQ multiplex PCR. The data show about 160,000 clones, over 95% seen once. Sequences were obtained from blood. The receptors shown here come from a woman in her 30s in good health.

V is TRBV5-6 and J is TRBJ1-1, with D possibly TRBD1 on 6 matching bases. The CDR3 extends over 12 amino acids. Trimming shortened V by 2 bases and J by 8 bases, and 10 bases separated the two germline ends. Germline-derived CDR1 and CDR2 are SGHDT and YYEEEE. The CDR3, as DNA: TGTGCCAGCAGCTTACAGGGCAGCGAAGCTTTCTTT. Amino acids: CASSLQGSEAFF.

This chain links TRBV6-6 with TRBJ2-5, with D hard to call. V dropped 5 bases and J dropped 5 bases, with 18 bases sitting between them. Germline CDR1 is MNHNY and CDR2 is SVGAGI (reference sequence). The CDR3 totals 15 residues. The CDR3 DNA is TGTGCCAGCAGTCCCGAAACGAGCGCTCCGGAGACCCAGTACTTC. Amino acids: CASSPETSAPETQYF.

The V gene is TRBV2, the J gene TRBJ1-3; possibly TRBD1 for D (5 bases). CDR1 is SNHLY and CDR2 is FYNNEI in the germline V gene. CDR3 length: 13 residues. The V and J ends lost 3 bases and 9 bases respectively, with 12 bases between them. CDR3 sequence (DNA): TGTGCCAGCAGTGATTATTGGGGGGGCACCATATATTTT. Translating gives CASSDYWGGTIYF.

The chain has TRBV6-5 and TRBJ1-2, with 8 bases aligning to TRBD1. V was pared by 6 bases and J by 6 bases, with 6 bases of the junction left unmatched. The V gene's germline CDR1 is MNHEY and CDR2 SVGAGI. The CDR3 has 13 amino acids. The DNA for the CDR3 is TGTGCCAGCAGCCCGACAGGGGCGAATGGCTACACCTTC. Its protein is CASSPTGANGYTF.

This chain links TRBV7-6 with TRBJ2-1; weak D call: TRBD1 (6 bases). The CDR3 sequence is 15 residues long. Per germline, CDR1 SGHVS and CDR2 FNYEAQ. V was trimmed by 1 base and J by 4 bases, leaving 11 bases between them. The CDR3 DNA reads TGTGCCAGCAGCTTAGTGTCGGACAGATACAATGAGCAGTTCTTC. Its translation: CASSLVSDRYNEQFF.

The CDR3, as DNA: TGTGCCAGCTCACCAGGGGCTATGATCACATTCCAGTTCTTC. Protein sequence: CASSPGAMITFQFF. The rearrangement joins TRBV18 to TRBJ2-1; a weak D match, TRBD1 (5 bases). In germline, CDR1 is KGHSH, CDR2 LQKENI. Trimming took off 2 bases at V and 13 bases at J, with 18 bases between the two ends. The CDR3 runs to 14 residues.

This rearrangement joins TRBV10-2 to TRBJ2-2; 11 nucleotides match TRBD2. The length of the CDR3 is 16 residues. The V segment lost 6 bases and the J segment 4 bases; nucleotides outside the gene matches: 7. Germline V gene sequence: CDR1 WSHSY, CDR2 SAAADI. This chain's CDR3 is CASRATSGTSTGELFF. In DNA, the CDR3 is TGCGCCAGCAGGGCGACTAGCGGGACATCCACCGGGGAGCTGTTTTTT.

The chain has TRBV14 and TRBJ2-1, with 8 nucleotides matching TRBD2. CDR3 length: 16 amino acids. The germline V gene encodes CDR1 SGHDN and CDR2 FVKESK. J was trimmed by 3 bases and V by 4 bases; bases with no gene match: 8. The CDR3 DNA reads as TGTGCCAGCAGCCGCGCGGGGGGTCGGAACTACAATGAGCAGTTCTTC. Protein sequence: CASSRAGGRNYNEQFF.

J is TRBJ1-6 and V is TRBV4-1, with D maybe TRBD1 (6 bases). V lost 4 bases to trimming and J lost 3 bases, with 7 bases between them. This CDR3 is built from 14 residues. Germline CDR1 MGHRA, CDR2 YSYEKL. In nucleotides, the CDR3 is TGCGCCAGCAGCCTACAGGGCTATAATTCACCCCTCCACTTT. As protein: CASSLQGYNSPLHF.